This TCR beta chain was sequenced during a study of T cell responses to AZD1222 COVID-19 vaccine. Between the trimmed V and J ends, which lost 0 bases and 6 bases, there was a span of 8 bases. The germline V gene encodes CDR1 SGHAT and CDR2 FQNNGV. The CDR3 totals 14 residues. Sequencing was performed with immunoSEQ multiplex PCR; in TCRdb, only in-frame clones are kept and a portion is missing. The repertoire holds more than 75,000 clones, with roughly 90% as singletons. This clone occurred once. V and J are TRBV11-2 and TRBJ2-2; D is uncertain. The sequencing used peripheral blood, collected 28 days after the second AZD1222 dose. The sequence came from an adult who received the AZD1222 COVID-19 vaccine. Here the CDR3 DNA reads TGTGCCAGCAGCTTAGACGCGGATGCCGGGGAGCTGTTTTTT. It is translated as CASSLDADAGELFF.